The rows below give T cell receptor beta chains drawn from one sample of a study of regulatory T cells in long-lasting Graves disease. TCRdb recomputed calls from the multiplex PCR reads with MiXCR, one row per CDR3 protein. This table has approximately 540,000 distinct CDR3 sequences, 12% appearing once. The data were also submitted as part of a second study, on T cells in Graves' hyperthyroidism and ophthalmopathy.

The sequenced sample was peripheral blood mononuclear cells (PBMCs), obtained at new diagnosis, from a patient treated with antithyroid drugs. The source of these receptors is a woman aged 30 to 39 with Graves disease. The CDR3 runs from the conserved cysteine through the conserved F or W. D genes are given only for firm matches. Some rows mark clone size as missing; the rest say once, few, many or name a class of expanded clone.

clone_size: NA
j_call: TRBJ2-3
v_call: TRBV11-3
d_call: NA
cdr3_nt: TGCGCCAGCACCATCGAGAAAGGCGGAGATACGCAGTATTTT
cdr3_aa: CASTIEKGGDTQYF

clone_size: many
j_call: TRBJ2-1
v_call: TRBV7-2
d_call: TRBD2
cdr3_nt: TGTGCCAGCAGCCCCCGGCTAGCGGGAGTGGGTGAGCAGTTCTTC
cdr3_aa: CASSPRLAGVGEQFF

clone_size: many
j_call: TRBJ1-1
v_call: TRBV15
d_call: TRBD1
cdr3_nt: TGTGCCACCAGCAGATTCAGGGGGCAAATGAACACTGAAGCTTTCTTT
cdr3_aa: CATSRFRGQMNTEAFF

clone_size: many
j_call: TRBJ2-2
v_call: TRBV27
d_call: NA
cdr3_nt: TGTGCCAGCAGTCCCCGACAGGCAAAGAACACCGGGGAGCTGTTTTTT
cdr3_aa: CASSPRQAKNTGELFF

clone_size: NA
j_call: TRBJ1-2
v_call: TRBV9
d_call: TRBD1
cdr3_nt: TGTGCCAGCAGCGGCTGGCGACACGACAGGGGGCGACGTGGCTACACCTTC
cdr3_aa: CASSGWRHDRGRRGYTF

clone_size: NA
j_call: TRBJ1-2
v_call: TRBV5-4
d_call: NA
cdr3_nt: TGTGCCAGCAGCTTGGGGGGCATTTTGTATGGCTACACCTTC
cdr3_aa: CASSLGGILYGYTF

clone_size: many
j_call: TRBJ2-7
v_call: TRBV2
d_call: NA
cdr3_nt: TGTGCCAGCAGAGGGGCCTACGAGCAGTACTTC
cdr3_aa: CASRGAYEQYF

clone_size: few
j_call: TRBJ1-3
v_call: TRBV12-3/TRBV12-4
d_call: NA
cdr3_nt: TGTGCCAGCAGTTTAGGCCTTGGTGGAAACACCATATATTTT
cdr3_aa: CASSLGLGGNTIYF

clone_size: NA
j_call: TRBJ1-5
v_call: TRBV7-2
d_call: NA
cdr3_nt: TGTGCCAGCAGCTTAGTTGAAGGGGGGAATCAGCCCCAGCAGTTT
cdr3_aa: CASSLVEGGNQPQQF

clone_size: NA
j_call: TRBJ1-1
v_call: TRBV5-4
d_call: NA
cdr3_nt: TGTGCCAGCAGCTTCTCCCAGGCGGTCACTGAAGCTTTCTTT
cdr3_aa: CASSFSQAVTEAFF